One sample yielded the 15 T cell receptor beta chains listed below, sequenced in a study of T-cell reconstitution after alpha-beta-depleted transplantation in children. For TCRbeta, the library was prepared with unique molecular identifiers. TCRdb recomputed calls from the PCR reads with MiXCR, one row per CDR3 protein. The sample carries more than 200,000 distinct CDR3 sequences, about 8.7% recorded once. The sequences come from PBMCs, mostly from graft donor cells, collected 360 days after TCRalphabeta/CD19-depleted stem cell transplant. These receptors came from a male patient aged 2-10 years who had a stem cell transplant for acute myeloid leukemia, so the T cells may come from the graft donor.

The DNA of the CDR3 is TGTGCCAGCAGCCCCATCACCGGGGAGCTGTTTTTT. This gives the protein CASSPITGELFF. This chain links TRBV7-3 with TRBJ2-2; D gene unclear. The ends were cut back, 5 bases at V and 4 bases at J, with 5 bases in the middle. Germline-derived CDR1 and CDR2 are SGHTA and FQGTGA. The CDR3 loop spans 12 amino acids.

The chain couples TRBV29-1 to TRBJ2-7; D is possibly TRBD1 or TRBD2 (5 bases each). V gave up 6 bases and J gave up 2 bases, with 17 bases separating them. The germline gives CDR1 SQVTM, CDR2 ANQGSEA. This CDR3 comprises 14 residues. CDR3 coding DNA: TGCAGCGTCGAACTTCCGGGACCTGCCTACGAGCAGTACTTC. Its protein is CSVELPGPAYEQYF.

This clonotype was observed a handful of times. The CDR3 protein is CASSYSRMNTEAFF. The CDR3 coding sequence is TGTGCCAGCAGTTACTCTCGGATGAACACTGAAGCTTTCTTT. The chain has TRBV6-5 and TRBJ1-1; no firm D call. V was clipped by 0 bases and J by 0 bases, with 5 bases between them. This CDR3 is built from 14 residues. Per the germline V gene, CDR1 is MNHEY and CDR2 is SVGAGI.

The sample holds a few counts of this clonotype. The chain employs TRBV20-1 and TRBJ2-5, with D perhaps TRBD2 (6 bases). The CDR3 is 14 residues long. With 6 bases removed from V and 2 bases from J, the gap between germline ends came to 16 bases. Germline V gene data show CDR1 as DFQATT and CDR2 as SNEGSKA (reference sequence). CDR3 amino acids: CSAKTSRLQETQYF. The CDR3 nucleotides are TGCAGTGCCAAAACTAGCAGACTACAAGAGACCCAGTACTTC.

This clonotype was seen repeatedly, ten times or more. The CDR3 spells CASRAYTTGGETQYF. As DNA, the CDR3 is TGTGCCAGCAGGGCTTACACGACGGGAGGAGAGACCCAGTACTTC. This rearrangement joins TRBV12-3 or TRBV12-4 to TRBJ2-5; 7 bases align to TRBD2. V was clipped by 6 bases and J by 4 bases; unmatched bases: 11. This CDR3 comprises 15 residues.

The rearrangement links TRBV10-3 to TRBJ1-5, with D hard to call. In germline, CDR1 is ENHRY, CDR2 SYGVKD. The V gene lost 3 bases and the J gene lost 0 bases, with 6 bases spanning the gap. CDR3 length: 14 amino acids. CDR3 protein: CAISEHTSNQPQHF. CDR3 DNA: TGTGCCATCAGTGAACATACTAGCAATCAGCCCCAGCATTTT.

This clonotype was recorded at least ten times. The rearrangement joins TRBV11-2 to TRBJ2-2; D unclear. The germline CDR1 and CDR2 sequences are SGHAT and FQNNGV. The CDR3 consists of 14 residues. With 4 bases removed from V and 2 bases from J, the gap between germline ends came to 8 bases. The DNA of the CDR3 is TGTGCCAGCAGCTCGGTCCTCAACACCGGGGAGCTGTTTTTT. Translated: CASSSVLNTGELFF.

This clonotype was counted only a few times. This sequence joins TRBV7-9 and TRBJ1-1; maybe TRBD1 (6 bases). Germline V gene lookup returns CDR1 SEHNR and CDR2 FQNEAQ (reference sequence). The CDR3 is made up of 15 amino acids. V was clipped by 4 bases and J by 6 bases, with 18 bases between them. CDR3 loop: CASSSTGGLTSEAFF. As DNA, the CDR3 is TGTGCCAGCAGCTCGACTGGGGGGCTGACGTCTGAAGCTTTCTTT.

This clonotype appeared many times. The rearrangement uses TRBV7-2 and TRBJ2-5; D is possibly TRBD1 (6 bases). Trimming cost V 6 bases and J 2 bases, with 16 bases left between them. From germline, CDR1 is SGHTA and CDR2 FQGNSA. The CDR3 covers 15 residues. This chain's CDR3 is CASSPQGRFQETQYF. CDR3 bases: TGTGCCAGCAGTCCGCAGGGGCGATTTCAAGAGACCCAGTACTTC.

This clonotype was detected only a few times. The V and J genes are TRBV7-3 and TRBJ2-3; 10 positions agree with TRBD2. The V gene's germline CDR1 is SGHTA and CDR2 FQGTGA. The length of the CDR3 is 15 residues. The ends lost 5 bases at V and 0 bases at J; junction bases unmatched: 2. CDR3 DNA: TGTGCCAGCAGCCCGACTAGCGGGAGCACAGATACGCAGTATTTT. As protein: CASSPTSGSTDTQYF.

This clonotype was seen at least ten times. V gene TRBV20-1 combines with J gene TRBJ2-1; D might be TRBD1 (5 bases). The CDR3 runs to 12 residues. CDR1 is DFQATT and CDR2 is SNEGSKA in the germline V gene (reference sequence). Between the trimmed V and J ends, which lost 5 bases and 9 bases, there was a span of 14 bases. The CDR3 sequence: CSAGTGLGEQFF. The CDR3 DNA is TGCAGTGCTGGAACAGGTTTAGGTGAGCAGTTCTTC.

The table lists this clonotype with many counts. The chain combines TRBV6-5 with TRBJ2-3, with D perhaps matching TRBD2 (5 bases). V gave up 1 base and J gave up 2 bases, with 7 bases separating them. The CDR3 is 14 amino acids. Per the germline V gene, CDR1 is MNHEY and CDR2 is SVGAGI. The CDR3 region has the DNA TGTGCCAGCAGTTACTTCGGGATCACAGATACGCAGTATTTT. As protein: CASSYFGITDTQYF.

This clonotype showed up many times. This rearrangement joins TRBV12-3 or TRBV12-4 to TRBJ2-7, with TRBD2 as a possible D gene (6 bases). The germline V and J ends were trimmed by 3 bases and 3 bases, with 12 bases remaining between them. CDR3 length: 14 residues. The CDR3 sequence is CASSFQRAYYEQYF. For the CDR3, the DNA is TGTGCCAGCAGTTTTCAGCGGGCATACTACGAGCAGTACTTC.

This clonotype was recorded many times. The chain is built from TRBV20-1 and TRBJ1-1, with 8 bases matching TRBD1. The CDR3 has 13 amino acids. Per germline, CDR1 DFQATT and CDR2 SNEGSKA (reference sequence). Trimming removed 3 bases from V and 4 bases from J; junction bases left unmatched: 4. This CDR3 reads CSASKTGGTEAFF. The CDR3 coding sequence is TGCAGTGCTAGTAAAACAGGGGGCACTGAAGCTTTCTTT.

This clonotype showed up just once. The gene calls are TRBV20-1 and TRBJ1-4; D uncertain. From germline, CDR1 is DFQATT and CDR2 SNEGSKA (reference sequence). V lost 3 bases and J 6 bases, leaving 11 bases between the germline ends. CDR3 length: 13 amino acids. Here the CDR3 DNA reads TGCAGTGCTAGTCCAAGTGGTTATGAAAAACTGTTTTTT. This translates into CSASPSGYEKLFF.